This record looks at one TCR beta chain sequence and its context. There are 13 residues in the CDR3. Germline CDR1 MNHNS, CDR2 SASEGT. Trimming shortened V by 6 bases and J by 13 bases, and 22 bases separated the two germline ends. These data are taken from a study of T-cell reconstitution after alpha-beta-depleted transplantation in children. TCRbeta library preparation incorporated unique molecular identifiers. TCRdb passed the PCR reads through MiXCR, listing each CDR3 protein once. The table includes around 400,000 distinct CDR3 sequences, roughly 11% detected once. The clonotype was recovered from a human donor who donated a stem cell graft to a child with acute myeloid leukemia. The sample here was PBMCs from the stem cell graft donor, taken from the stem cell graft. V and J are TRBV6-1 and TRBJ2-7; perhaps TRBD1 as D (6 bases). The CDR3 nucleotides read TGTGCCAGCAGACCTCTGGGGGCACGGCTTTCATACGTC. It is translated as CASRPLGARLSYV.